This T cell receptor beta chain was sequenced in a study of cytomegalovirus exposure and HLA in healthy donors. Overall study context: In an early release, HLA-typed donors contributed some 88 million unique TCR sequences. The study's findings and limits: Because they were indistinguishable, some V segments, including TRBV6-2 and TRBV6-3, were excluded. HLA allele associations emerged for about 18,000 TCR beta sequences in a later analysis, at 0.05 false discovery rate.

The CDR3 loop spans 14 amino acids. The germline V and J ends were trimmed by 5 bases and 8 bases, with 16 bases remaining between them. The germline V gene encodes CDR1 MDHEN and CDR2 SYDVKM. Concerning this clone: Its specificity is not known.

Researchers ran the PCR with 60 Vbeta and 13 Jbeta primers. The protocol was immunoSEQ multiplex PCR, while the TCRdb copy is restricted to in-frame clones and leaves out a portion. The table has under 100,000 clones, 79% seen once. The chain combines TRBV28 with TRBJ1-5; tentative D call: TRBD1 (6 bases). The sequencing sample was made of PBMCs. The TCR sequence derives from a man aged 25-45 years in good health and CMV-seronegative. CDR3 protein: CASSTPGEVEPQHF. The CDR3 DNA follows: TGTGCCAGCAGTACCCCAGGGGAAGTAGAGCCCCAGCATTTT.